The T cell receptor (beta chain) described here comes from a study of blood T cell repertoires in COVID-19. Sequenced by immunoSEQ multiplex PCR; TCRdb stores in-frame clones only, minus some. Of approximately 280,000 clones listed, roughly 90% were seen once; the top ten hold approximately 8.5%. Only one count was recorded for this clone. Trimming removed 1 base from V and 2 bases from J; junction bases left unmatched: 3. Germline V gene data show CDR1 as SGHTA and CDR2 as FQGNSA. The CDR3 covers 16 residues. This chain uses TRBV7-2 with TRBJ2-7, with 12 nucleotides matching TRBD2. Specimen: peripheral blood. This receptor was identified in a man between 18 and 35 years old with active or convalescent COVID-19. CDR3 nucleotide sequence: TGTGCCAGCAGCTTAGAGCCTAGCGGGGGGGCCTACGAGCAGTACTTC. It translates to CASSLEPSGGAYEQYF.